The rows below give T cell receptor beta chains drawn from one sample of a study of blood T cell repertoires in COVID-19. Generated by immunoSEQ multiplex PCR, the TCRdb table keeps only in-frame clones and is missing some. Counted here are approximately 150,000 clones, roughly 84% occurring once; the ten biggest clones make up approximately 8%. Sequenced input: PBMCs or T cells enriched from blood (not recorded which). These receptors were taken from a woman aged 45-65 years who had recovered from COVID-19. Both conserved end residues are part of each CDR3. The order of the fields is J gene, V gene, clone size, D gene, CDR3 DNA, CDR3 protein. A D gene is named only where the DNA matches it firmly. Clone size appears in some rows only: once, few, many, or a class for an expanded clone.

J: TRBJ1-3; V: TRBV28; size: once; D: TRBD1; DNA: TGTGCCAGCAGTTCAGCAAGCCATTTTTTCGGGACAGTTTCTGGAAACACCATATATTTT; CDR3: CASSSASHFFGTVSGNTIYF
J: TRBJ1-3; V: TRBV6-6; size: -; D: -; DNA: TGTGCCAGCAGTGTAGATTACTCTGGAAACACCATATATTTT; CDR3: CASSVDYSGNTIYF
J: TRBJ1-2; V: TRBV6-5; size: -; D: -; DNA: TGTGCCAGCAGTTACTCGACAGGAATAACAAGTTATGGCTACACCTTC; CDR3: CASSYSTGITSYGYTF
J: TRBJ2-3; V: TRBV19; size: -; D: TRBD1; DNA: TGTGCCAGTAGTATAGATCCGGGGTCCTTAGGGACAGTGTGCACAGATACGCAGTATTTT; CDR3: CASSIDPGSLGTVCTDTQYF
J: TRBJ1-2; V: TRBV25-1; size: -; D: -; DNA: TGTGCCAGCAGTGATCGGGGGGTTAGCTACACCTTC; CDR3: CASSDRGVSYTF
J: TRBJ2-1; V: TRBV19; size: -; D: TRBD2; DNA: TGTGCCAGTAGTATTAAAGAGCGGGGGGTGACCTACAATGAGCAGTTCTTC; CDR3: CASSIKERGVTYNEQFF
J: TRBJ2-1; V: TRBV28; size: -; D: TRBD2; DNA: TGTGCCAGCAGCAGGACTAGCAGGTACAATGAGCAGTTCTTC; CDR3: CASSRTSRYNEQFF
J: TRBJ1-2; V: TRBV5-1; size: -; D: TRBD1; DNA: TGCGCCAGCAGTTTGCCAGGGGGTGTTGTGGATGGCTACACCTTC; CDR3: CASSLPGGVVDGYTF
J: TRBJ2-5; V: TRBV28; size: once; D: TRBD1; DNA: TGTGCCAGCAGTTTGGGGACAGGGGTAGTGGAGACCCAGTACTTC; CDR3: CASSLGTGVVETQYF
J: TRBJ1-6; V: TRBV18; size: once; D: -; DNA: TGTGCCAGCCGCCCCGGTGGGGGGAACTCCTATAATTCACCCCTCCACTTT; CDR3: CASRPGGGNSYNSPLHF
J: TRBJ1-6; V: TRBV14; size: -; D: -; DNA: TGTGCCAGCAGCCAAAAGACAGGATTTAATTCACCCCTCCACTTT; CDR3: CASSQKTGFNSPLHF
J: TRBJ1-5; V: TRBV7-8; size: -; D: -; DNA: TGTGCCAGCAGCTTAACAGCCAACCTCCGTCAGCCCCAGCATTTT; CDR3: CASSLTANLRQPQHF
J: TRBJ2-1; V: TRBV5-1; size: -; D: -; DNA: TGCGCCAGCAGCTTAGTTCCGGGAAGTGAGCAGTTCTTC; CDR3: CASSLVPGSEQFF
J: TRBJ1-5; V: TRBV28; size: -; D: -; DNA: TGTGCCAGCAGTTTTCCCCAGGGGCTTGGGGGCAATCAGCCCCAGCATTTT; CDR3: CASSFPQGLGGNQPQHF
J: TRBJ2-3; V: TRBV10-3; size: -; D: -; DNA: TGTGCCATCAGTCAGGTACCAGTCCCGTCGGATGGTACGCAGTATTTT; CDR3: CAISQVPVPSDGTQYF
J: TRBJ2-5; V: TRBV5-1; size: -; D: TRBD2; DNA: TGCGCCAGCAGCCCAGCGGGACTAATACAAGAGACCCAGTACTTC; CDR3: CASSPAGLIQETQYF
J: TRBJ2-1; V: TRBV7-2; size: -; D: TRBD2; DNA: TGTGCCAGCAGCTTAGCGCTAAGGGGACTAGCGTCTAAGGATGAGCAGTTCTTC; CDR3: CASSLALRGLASKDEQFF
J: TRBJ2-2; V: TRBV27; size: -; D: TRBD2; DNA: TGTGCCACCCGCCCGGGACTAGCGGGGGGGCCGCACACCGGGGAGCTGTTTTTT; CDR3: CATRPGLAGGPHTGELFF
J: TRBJ2-7; V: TRBV3-1/TRBV3-2; size: -; D: -; DNA: TGTGCCAGCAGCCAAAGGGGCTACGAGCAGTACTTC; CDR3: CASSQRGYEQYF
J: TRBJ2-7; V: TRBV7-8; size: -; D: -; DNA: TGTGCCAGCAGCTTGGGGACGCCGGAGGGTAGGAGGAGGCTCGAGCAGTACTTC; CDR3: CASSLGTPEGRRRLEQYF
J: TRBJ2-5; V: TRBV29-1; size: -; D: -; DNA: TGTGCGTTGGGAGAAGGGGAGACCCAGTACTTC; CDR3: CALGEGETQYF
J: TRBJ1-2; V: TRBV6-5; size: few; D: TRBD1; DNA: TGTGCCAGCAGTTCGGGCTGGACAGGATATGGCTACACCTTC; CDR3: CASSSGWTGYGYTF
J: TRBJ1-1; V: TRBV19; size: -; D: TRBD1; DNA: TGTGCCAGTAGTACTTCCGGGACAGGGTCGGACACTGAAGCTTTCTTT; CDR3: CASSTSGTGSDTEAFF
J: TRBJ2-1; V: TRBV2; size: -; D: TRBD2; DNA: TGTGCCAGCAGACCCCTAGCGGGAGCCTACAATGAGCAGTTCTTC; CDR3: CASRPLAGAYNEQFF
J: TRBJ2-7; V: TRBV7-9; size: -; D: -; DNA: TGTGCCAGCAGCTTTGGACAAAACTACGAGCAGTACTTC; CDR3: CASSFGQNYEQYF
J: TRBJ1-4; V: TRBV3-1/TRBV3-2; size: -; D: -; DNA: TGTGCCAGCAGCCGTTTAAACAGGAGAGGTGAAAAACTGTTTTTT; CDR3: CASSRLNRRGEKLFF
J: TRBJ2-7; V: TRBV19; size: -; D: -; DNA: TGTGCCAGTAGTACCGACGGTAGCGGTAGCTCCTACGAGCAGTACTTC; CDR3: CASSTDGSGSSYEQYF
J: TRBJ2-1; V: TRBV7-9; size: few; D: TRBD2; DNA: TGTGCCAGCAGCCGGAGCGGGGCTACGTACAATGAGCAGTTCTTC; CDR3: CASSRSGATYNEQFF
J: TRBJ2-2; V: TRBV25-1; size: -; D: -; DNA: TGTGCCAGCAGTAGCTTCGCGGGAACCGGGGAGCTGTTTTTT; CDR3: CASSSFAGTGELFF
J: TRBJ2-2; V: TRBV5-4; size: -; D: -; DNA: TGTGCCAGCAGCCCTACAGAGAACACCGGGGAGCTGTTTTTT; CDR3: CASSPTENTGELFF
J: TRBJ1-4; V: TRBV6-5; size: -; D: -; DNA: TGTGCCAGCAGTAAACGAGACAGCTTAAATGAAAAACTGTTTTTT; CDR3: CASSKRDSLNEKLFF
J: TRBJ2-1; V: TRBV24-1; size: -; D: TRBD2; DNA: TGTGCCACCAGTGATCCCGGACTAGCGGGAGTTAGCGGGCAGTTCTTC; CDR3: CATSDPGLAGVSGQFF
J: TRBJ1-4; V: TRBV27; size: -; D: -; DNA: TGTGCCAGCAGTTTATTGCGGGGAGACAAACTGTTTTTT; CDR3: CASSLLRGDKLFF
J: TRBJ1-1; V: TRBV2; size: -; D: TRBD1; DNA: TGTGCCAGCAGTCGGGACAGCGTTTTGAACACTGAAGCTTTCTTT; CDR3: CASSRDSVLNTEAFF
J: TRBJ1-6; V: TRBV7-2; size: -; D: TRBD1; DNA: TGTGCCAGCAGCTTCATACCCGGACAGGCTAAGAATTCACCCCTCCACTTT; CDR3: CASSFIPGQAKNSPLHF
J: TRBJ2-7; V: TRBV6-5; size: -; D: -; DNA: TGTGCCAGCAGTTACGGGGCAGCTTACGAGCAGTACTTC; CDR3: CASSYGAAYEQYF
J: TRBJ1-6; V: TRBV15; size: -; D: -; DNA: TGTGCCACCAGCAGCAGGGATTCACCCCTCCACTTT; CDR3: CATSSRDSPLHF
J: TRBJ2-1; V: TRBV11-3; size: once; D: -; DNA: TGTGCCAGCAGCTTAGACCGAGGGAGATGGAATGAGCAGTTCTTC; CDR3: CASSLDRGRWNEQFF
J: TRBJ2-7; V: TRBV15; size: once; D: -; DNA: TGTGCCACCAGCAGGGTTCCAAGGGGGATCGATAGCGAGCAGTACTTC; CDR3: CATSRVPRGIDSEQYF
J: TRBJ2-5; V: TRBV7-9; size: -; D: TRBD1; DNA: TGTGCCAGCAGCCAAACGACAGGGCTTAAGGAGACCCAGTACTTC; CDR3: CASSQTTGLKETQYF
J: TRBJ1-1; V: TRBV28; size: -; D: TRBD1; DNA: TGTGCCAGCAGTTTGGGCCGGGGGACAGCTGAAGCTTTCTTT; CDR3: CASSLGRGTAEAFF
J: TRBJ1-1; V: TRBV2; size: -; D: -; DNA: TGTGCCAGCAGTGTAATCAGCGCGGTGAACACTGAAGCTTTCTTT; CDR3: CASSVISAVNTEAFF
J: TRBJ1-2; V: TRBV3-1/TRBV3-2; size: few; D: -; DNA: TGTGCCAGCAGCCAAGATCGTGGCTACACCTTC; CDR3: CASSQDRGYTF
J: TRBJ2-7; V: TRBV18; size: -; D: -; DNA: TGTGCCAGCTCACGGGGCTGGGACGAGCAGTACTTC; CDR3: CASSRGWDEQYF
J: TRBJ2-2; V: TRBV3-1/TRBV3-2; size: -; D: TRBD1; DNA: TGTGCCAGCAGCCTCTGGACAGGGGGGACCGGGGAGCTGTTTTTT; CDR3: CASSLWTGGTGELFF
J: TRBJ2-5; V: TRBV5-1; size: -; D: TRBD2; DNA: TGCGCCAGCAGCTCTACGGCGGGAGGGCCCTCGAAGACCCAGTACTTC; CDR3: CASSSTAGGPSKTQYF